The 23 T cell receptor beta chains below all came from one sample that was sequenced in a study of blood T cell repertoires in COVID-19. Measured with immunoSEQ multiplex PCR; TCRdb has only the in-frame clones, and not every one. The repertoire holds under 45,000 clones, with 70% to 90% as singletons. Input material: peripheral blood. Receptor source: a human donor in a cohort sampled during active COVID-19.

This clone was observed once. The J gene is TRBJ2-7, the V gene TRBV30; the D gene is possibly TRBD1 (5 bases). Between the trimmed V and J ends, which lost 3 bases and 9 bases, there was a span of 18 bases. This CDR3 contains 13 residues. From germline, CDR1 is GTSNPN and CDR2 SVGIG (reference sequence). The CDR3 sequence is CAWRVNQGAGQYF. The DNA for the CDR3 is TGTGCCTGGAGGGTCAACCAGGGTGCAGGGCAGTACTTC.

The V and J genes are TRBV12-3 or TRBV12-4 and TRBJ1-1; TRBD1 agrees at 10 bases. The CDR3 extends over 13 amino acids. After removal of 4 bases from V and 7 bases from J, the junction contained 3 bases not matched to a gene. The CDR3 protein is CASSSGTGDEAFF. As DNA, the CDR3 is TGTGCCAGCAGTTCCGGGACAGGGGATGAAGCTTTCTTT.

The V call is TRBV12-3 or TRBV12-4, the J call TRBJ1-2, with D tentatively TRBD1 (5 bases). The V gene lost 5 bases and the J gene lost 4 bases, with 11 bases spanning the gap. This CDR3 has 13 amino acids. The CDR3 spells CASSGGYGYGYTF. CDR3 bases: TGTGCCAGCAGTGGGGGGTATGGCTATGGCTACACCTTC.

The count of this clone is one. Here the CDR3 DNA reads TGTGCCAGCAGCACAATCAACAGGGGATCCTATAATTCACCCCTCCACTTT. Translating it yields CASSTINRGSYNSPLHF. The chain uses TRBV7-2 and TRBJ1-6; TRBD1 matches at 7 bases. Per the germline V gene, CDR1 is SGHTA and CDR2 is FQGNSA. Trimming removed 5 bases from V and 1 base from J; junction bases left unmatched: 8. The CDR3 is made up of 17 amino acids.

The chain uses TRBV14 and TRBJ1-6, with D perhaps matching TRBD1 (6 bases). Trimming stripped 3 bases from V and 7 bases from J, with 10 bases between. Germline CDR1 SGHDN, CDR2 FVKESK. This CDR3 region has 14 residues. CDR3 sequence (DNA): TGTGCCAGCAGCCAGGGGGGGGGCAATTCACCCCTCCACTTT. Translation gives CASSQGGGNSPLHF.

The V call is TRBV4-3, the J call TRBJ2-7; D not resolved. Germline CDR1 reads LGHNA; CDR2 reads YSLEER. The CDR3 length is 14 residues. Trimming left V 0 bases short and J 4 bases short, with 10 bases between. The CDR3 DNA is TGCGCCAGCAGCCAAGACACCTACGAATACGAGCAGTACTTC. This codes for CASSQDTYEYEQYF.

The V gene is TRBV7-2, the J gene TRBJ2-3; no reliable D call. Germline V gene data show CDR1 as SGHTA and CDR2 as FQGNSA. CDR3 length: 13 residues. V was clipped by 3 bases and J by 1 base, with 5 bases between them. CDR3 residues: CASSFPGTDTQYF. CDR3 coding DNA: TGTGCCAGCAGCTTTCCCGGCACAGATACGCAGTATTTT.

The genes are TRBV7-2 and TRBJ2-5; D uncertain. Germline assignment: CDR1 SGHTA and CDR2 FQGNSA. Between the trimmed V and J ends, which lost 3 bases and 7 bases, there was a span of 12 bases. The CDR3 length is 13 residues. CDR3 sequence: CASSLEDSRTQYF. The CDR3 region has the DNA TGTGCCAGCAGCTTGGAAGACTCCCGGACCCAGTACTTC.

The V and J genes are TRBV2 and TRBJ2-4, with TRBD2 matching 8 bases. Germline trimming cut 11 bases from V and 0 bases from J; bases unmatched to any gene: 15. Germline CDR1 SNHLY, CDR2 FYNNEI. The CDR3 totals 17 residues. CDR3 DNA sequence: TGTGCCGCCAGCGGGGGTTGGGTTTCCTTAGCCAAAAACATTCAGTACTTC. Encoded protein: CAASGGWVSLAKNIQYF.

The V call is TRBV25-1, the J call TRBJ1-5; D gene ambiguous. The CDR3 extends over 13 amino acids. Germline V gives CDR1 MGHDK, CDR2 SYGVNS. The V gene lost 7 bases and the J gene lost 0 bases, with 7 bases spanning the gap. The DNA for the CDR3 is TGTGCCAGCAATCAACATAGCAATCAGCCCCAGCATTTT. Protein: CASNQHSNQPQHF.

The CDR3 DNA reads TGTGCCAGCAGCTTCGGGGGGATCAATGAGCAGTTCTTC. Translating gives CASSFGGINEQFF. This chain connects TRBV12-3 or TRBV12-4 to TRBJ2-1, with 7 positions matching TRBD2. Germline trimming cut 6 bases from V and 6 bases from J; bases unmatched to any gene: 5. CDR3 length: 13 amino acids.

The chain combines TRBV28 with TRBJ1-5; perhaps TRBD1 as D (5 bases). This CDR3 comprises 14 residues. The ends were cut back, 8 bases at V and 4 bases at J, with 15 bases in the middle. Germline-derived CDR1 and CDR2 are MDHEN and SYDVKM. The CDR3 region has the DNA TGTGCCAGCGTGGGGGGGAGGGTTAATCAGCCCCAGCATTTT. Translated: CASVGGRVNQPQHF.

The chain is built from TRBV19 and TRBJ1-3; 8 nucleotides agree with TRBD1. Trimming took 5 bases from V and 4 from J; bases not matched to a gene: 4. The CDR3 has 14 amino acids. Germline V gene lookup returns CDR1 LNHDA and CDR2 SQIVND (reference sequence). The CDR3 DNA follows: TGTGCCAGTAGTCCGCGGACAGGGGGAAACACCATATATTTT. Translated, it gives CASSPRTGGNTIYF.

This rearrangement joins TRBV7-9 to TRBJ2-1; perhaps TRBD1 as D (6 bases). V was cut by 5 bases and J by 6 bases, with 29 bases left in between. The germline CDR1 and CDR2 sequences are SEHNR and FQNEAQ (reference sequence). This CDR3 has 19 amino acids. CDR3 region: CASSRWVGGTGHQVNEQFF. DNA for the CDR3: TGTGCCAGCAGCCGATGGGTAGGGGGAACGGGACACCAGGTCAATGAGCAGTTCTTC.

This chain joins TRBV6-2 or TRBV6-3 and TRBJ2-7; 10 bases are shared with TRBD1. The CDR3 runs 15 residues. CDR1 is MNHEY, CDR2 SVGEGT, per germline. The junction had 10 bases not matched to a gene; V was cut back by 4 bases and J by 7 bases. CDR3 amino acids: CASSSLLRTGGEQYF. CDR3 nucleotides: TGTGCCAGCAGTTCCCTATTACGGACAGGGGGAGAGCAGTACTTC.

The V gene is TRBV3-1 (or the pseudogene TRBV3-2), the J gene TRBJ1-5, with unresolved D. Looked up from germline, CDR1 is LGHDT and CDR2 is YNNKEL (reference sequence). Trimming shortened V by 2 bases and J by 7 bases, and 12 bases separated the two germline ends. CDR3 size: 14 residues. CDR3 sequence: CASSQTPRVQPQHF. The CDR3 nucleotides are TGTGCCAGCAGCCAAACTCCGCGGGTACAGCCCCAGCATTTT.

This CDR3 reads CASSQPGTGNGYTF. DNA of the CDR3: TGTGCCAGCAGCCAGCCCGGGACAGGGAACGGCTACACCTTC. The rearrangement joins TRBV5-4 to TRBJ1-2; 9 nucleotides line up with TRBD1. CDR3 length: 14 amino acids. Germline V gene lookup returns CDR1 SGHNT and CDR2 YYREEE (reference sequence). The V and J ends lost 4 bases and 8 bases, in that order; junction bases with no gene match: 9.

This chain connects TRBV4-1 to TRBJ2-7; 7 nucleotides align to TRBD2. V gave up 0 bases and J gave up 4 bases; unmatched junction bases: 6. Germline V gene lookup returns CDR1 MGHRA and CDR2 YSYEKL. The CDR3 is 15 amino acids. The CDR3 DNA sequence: TGCGCCAGCAGCCAAGAGAGAGCTAGCGGTTACGAGCAGTACTTC. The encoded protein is CASSQERASGYEQYF.

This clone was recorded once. The CDR3: CASSLSTPSETQYF. The CDR3 DNA follows: TGTGCCAGCAGCTTAAGCACGCCGTCAGAGACCCAGTACTTC. This chain joins TRBV7-9 and TRBJ2-5; D is ambiguous. Trimming took 2 bases from V and 4 from J, leaving 11 bases between them. Germline V gives CDR1 SEHNR, CDR2 FQNEAQ (reference sequence). CDR3 length equals 14 residues.

DNA for the CDR3: TGCAGTGCCAGGAGGAGCGATGAAAAACTGTTTTTT. Translating it yields CSARRSDEKLFF. The rearrangement links TRBV29-1 to TRBJ1-4, with unresolved D. In germline, CDR1 is SQVTM, CDR2 ANQGSEA. The CDR3 length is 12 residues.

In DNA form, the CDR3 reads TGTGCCAGCAGTTACGGGCGAGACACTGAAGCTTTCTTT. Translating it yields CASSYGRDTEAFF. The rearrangement links TRBV6-6 to TRBJ1-1, with unresolved D. In germline, CDR1 is MNHNY, CDR2 SVGAGI (reference sequence). The V end lost 2 bases, the J end lost 3 bases, and 7 bases lay between the germline ends. This CDR3 spans 13 amino acids.

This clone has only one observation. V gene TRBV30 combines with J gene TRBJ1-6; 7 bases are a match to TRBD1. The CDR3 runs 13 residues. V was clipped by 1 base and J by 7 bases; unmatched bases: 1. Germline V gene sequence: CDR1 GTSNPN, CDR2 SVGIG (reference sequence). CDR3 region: CAWSEGANSPLHF. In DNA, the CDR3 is TGTGCCTGGAGTGAGGGGGCAAATTCACCCCTCCACTTT.

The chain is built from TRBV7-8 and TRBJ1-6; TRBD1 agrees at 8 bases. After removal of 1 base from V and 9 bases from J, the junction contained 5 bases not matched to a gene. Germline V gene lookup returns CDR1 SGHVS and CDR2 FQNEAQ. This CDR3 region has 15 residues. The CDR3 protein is CASSLGTGGGSPLHF. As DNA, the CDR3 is TGTGCCAGCAGCTTAGGCACAGGGGGAGGTTCACCCCTCCACTTT.